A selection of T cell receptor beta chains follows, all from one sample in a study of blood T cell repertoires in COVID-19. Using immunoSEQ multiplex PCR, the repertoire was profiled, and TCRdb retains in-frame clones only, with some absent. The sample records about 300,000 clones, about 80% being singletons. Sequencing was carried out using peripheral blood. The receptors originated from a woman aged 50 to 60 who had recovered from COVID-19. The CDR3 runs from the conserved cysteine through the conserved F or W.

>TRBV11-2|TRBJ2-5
CASSFLGGQETQYF
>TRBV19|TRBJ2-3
CASSPLPGGRTDTQYF
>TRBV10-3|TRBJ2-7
CAIRPGGSSSYEQYF
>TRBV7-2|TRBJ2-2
CASSPWGLANTGELFF
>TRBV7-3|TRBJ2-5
CASSRNSKETQYF
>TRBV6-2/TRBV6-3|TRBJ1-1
CASSFGAQNTEAFF
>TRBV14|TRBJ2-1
CASSRTSGYNEQFF
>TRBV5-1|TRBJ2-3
CASSLGQTSTDTQYF
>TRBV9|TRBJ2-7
CASSPVGGYEQYF
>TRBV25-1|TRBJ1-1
CASSEWGGEAFF
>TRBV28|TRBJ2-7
CASTTAGAGSYEQYF
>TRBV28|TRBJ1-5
CASPPGNRVGYSNQPQHF
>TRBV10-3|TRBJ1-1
CAISGGGRTEAFF
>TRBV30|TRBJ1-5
CAWSDRLNQPQHF
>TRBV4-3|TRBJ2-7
CASSYRDRNYEQYF
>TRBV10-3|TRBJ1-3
CAIRPASSGNTIYF
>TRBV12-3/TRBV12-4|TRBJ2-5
CASVGTGRETQYF
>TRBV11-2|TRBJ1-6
CASSLEPGHNSPLHF
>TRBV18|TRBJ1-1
CASSQGQGGNTEAFF
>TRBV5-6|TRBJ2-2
CASSRRTGRRTGELFF
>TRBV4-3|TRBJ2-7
CASSHDGLAGRYEQYF
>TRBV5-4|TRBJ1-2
CASSLESPGQGVVSYTF
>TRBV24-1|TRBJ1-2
CATSDSLYGYTF
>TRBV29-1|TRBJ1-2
CSATGTGTNYGYTF
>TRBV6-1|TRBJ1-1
CASSEVAGVNTEAFF
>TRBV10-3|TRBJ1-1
CAISESGASATEAFF
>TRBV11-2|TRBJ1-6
CASSHRPGQPESPLHF
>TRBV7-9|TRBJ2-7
CASSSPETGVPGQYF
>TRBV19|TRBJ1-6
CASSPGDNSPLHF
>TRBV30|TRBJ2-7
CAWSSPLTGEQYF
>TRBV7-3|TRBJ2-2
CASSGLAGANLNTGELFF
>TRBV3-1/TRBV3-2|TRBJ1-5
CASSPQGDQPQHF
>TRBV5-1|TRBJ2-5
CASSLVAGGGETQYF
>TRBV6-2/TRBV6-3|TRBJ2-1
CASSYSGSLNEQFF
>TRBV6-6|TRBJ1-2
CASTKGVWEGYTF
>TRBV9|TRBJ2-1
CAGGSGGPGEQFF
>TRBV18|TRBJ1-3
CASSQGQGSGNTIYF
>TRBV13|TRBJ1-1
CASSLERGTEAFF
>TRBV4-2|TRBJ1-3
CASSQDESSGNTIYF